The entry that follows covers one T cell receptor (beta chain) sequence. Its antigen is still unknown. Base qualities are not recorded, but no much larger clone differs from it by a single base. One collaborating source in Seattle enrolled patients during active infection and followed them longitudinally through the course of disease. The collaborating institutions used their own protocols to collect whole blood in K2EDTA tubes. For TCRbeta analysis, collaborators shipped samples as frozen whole blood, isolated PBMCs, or DNA extracted from either of those sample types. This specimen belongs to a study of blood T cell repertoires in COVID-19 (dated by TCRdb to the early 2020s). Concerning the study at large: Samples from collaborators originated in the United States, Italy and Spain and spanned both the acute and convalescent phases of COVID-19. The material from the prospective study consisted of cDNA or gDNA derived from T cells, B-cell-depleted T cells, or PBMCs. Subjects who had been exposed to COVID-19, were actively infected with it, or had recovered from it provided the deeply sampled blood TCRbeta repertoires that made up the dataset. The repertoires were released in a freely available public database intended as a resource for research on the immune response to SARS-CoV-2. The samples were drawn from two sources: the first 160 participants of the ongoing ImmuneRACE study, and 1,000 to 1,500 subjects contributed by 6 global collaborators. A de-identified subject ID, COVID-19 status, age in years and sex were almost always included in the sample metadata. Where available, HLA class I and class II types were obtained from metadata supplied by the sample provider rather than from assay-based typing. Study-wide conclusions, independent of this receptor: How much clinical and demographic metadata was included differed by source and by participant, and the metadata was provided uncurated.

TCRbeta CDR3 regions were amplified from genomic DNA using the immunoSEQ Assay, a bias-controlled multiplex PCR. The paper's data handling went like this. The number of nucleated cells in each sample was estimated from the amplification of reference gene primers within the assay. To quantify the absolute abundance of each unique TCRbeta CDR3 rearrangement, sequence reads were collapsed and filtered. For each sample, productive Simpson clonality was calculated as the square root of Simpson's diversity index across productive rearrangements. TCRdb obtained this table from immuneACCESS and retained in-frame rearrangements with V and J assigned. These tables miss some clones; where compared with another copy, unresolved V genes account for less than half of the shortfall, and the remainder is unexplained. The D gene and trimming were derived from the DNA, and the V and J assignments and clone size from that table. The sample table contains roughly 340,000 clones; only one count was recorded for 88% of them. 7.3% of the sample belongs to the ten largest clones.

The source is a woman in her 70s with COVID-19, enrolled during active disease. The sequencing sample was made of peripheral blood.

The DNA sequence is as follows: TGTGCCAGCAGCTGGACCGGGACAGGGGGGAAGGAAAAACTGTTTTTT. Its protein reads: CASSWTGTGGKEKLFF. Here the chain combines TRBV5-4 and TRBJ1-4; 11 junctional bases match TRBD1. The CDR3 starts with the cysteine, ends with the phenylalanine, and has 16 residues. CDR3 DNA is the only sequence kept; it has 48 bases, read in frame from the first base. The germline V gene (reference sequence) sets CDR1 to SGHNT and CDR2 to YYREEE. Unmatched junction bases come to 9, with V trimmed by 3 bases and J by 8 bases.